This note documents a single TCR beta chain sequence. In the study's own analysis: From reference gene primer amplification, estimates of nucleated cell counts were derived. The assay was immunoSEQ multiplex PCR, and TCRdb's table has in-frame clones only and misses some. The V and J calls and clone size come from that table; D and trimming were worked out from the DNA. The sample shows around 150,000 clones, about 86% of them seen only once. This sample was included in a study of blood T cell repertoires in COVID-19. On the study more broadly: Researchers got acute and convalescent COVID-19 samples from the United States, Italy and Spain. T cells, B-cell-depleted T cells, or PBMCs provided the cDNA or gDNA that served as material.

The CDR3 consists of 15 residues. J lost 6 bases, V lost 6 bases, and 6 bases had no gene match. From germline, CDR1 is MNHNY and CDR2 SVGAGI (reference sequence). Sequencing input: peripheral blood. This chain uses TRBV6-6 with TRBJ2-2, with 11 bases identical to TRBD2. The source is a woman aged 80 or over with acute or convalescent COVID-19. CDR3 DNA sequence: TGTGCCAGCAGCCCGACTAGCGGGGTCCCCGGGGAGCTGTTTTTT. Residues: CASSPTSGVPGELFF.